These 25 T cell receptor beta chains share one sample of origin, sequenced in a study of shared T cell receptors in the human thymus. Sequencing was performed with immunoSEQ multiplex PCR; in TCRdb, only in-frame clones are kept and a portion is missing. The sample contains approximately 760,000 clones, 70% to 90% of which appear only once. The sample also formed part of further work on human thymus T cells.

What was sequenced was thymocytes. These TCRs come from a girl under two years old with a congenital heart defect.

The chain employs TRBV30 and TRBJ1-5; possibly TRBD1 for D (6 bases). V lost 2 bases to trimming and J lost 1 base, with 21 bases between them. CDR1 is GTSNPN and CDR2 is SVGIG in the germline V gene (reference sequence). The CDR3 length is 18 residues. CDR3 protein: CAWSIHPGERQSNQPQHF. CDR3 coding DNA: TGTGCCTGGAGTATTCATCCAGGGGAACGGCAGAGCAATCAGCCCCAGCATTTT.

This chain connects TRBV6-6 to TRBJ1-2; TRBD1 is a possible D gene (5 bases). Germline V gene sequence: CDR1 MNHNY, CDR2 SVGAGI (reference sequence). The CDR3 consists of 12 residues. V lost 2 bases and J lost 5, with 6 bases in between. The CDR3 DNA follows: TGTGCCAGCAGTTACCCAGGGTATGGCTACACCTTC. Protein sequence: CASSYPGYGYTF.

The chain carries TRBV11-3 and TRBJ2-1; D is possibly TRBD2 (5 bases). This CDR3 is 12 amino acids long. Per the germline V gene, CDR1 is SGHNT and CDR2 is YENEEA. V lost 3 bases and J 9 bases, leaving 9 bases between the germline ends. CDR3 sequence reads: CASSLAGGEQFF. CDR3 bases: TGTGCCAGCAGCTTGGCCGGAGGTGAGCAGTTCTTC.

The rearrangement joins TRBV27 to TRBJ2-7, with 7 nucleotides matching TRBD2. The CDR3 extends over 18 amino acids. CDR1 and CDR2 (germline): MNHEY, SMNVEV (reference sequence). V lost 6 bases and J lost 0; bases outside the gene matches: 17. The CDR3 region has the DNA TGTGCCAGCAGCCCACGACCCGCCGGGACTATTAGCTCCTACGAGCAGTACTTC. It encodes CASSPRPAGTISSYEQYF.

The chain joins TRBV2 to TRBJ1-3; TRBD1 might be the D (5 bases). Trimming pared 8 bases from V and 7 bases from J, leaving 18 bases between. Germline CDR1 SNHLY, CDR2 FYNNEI. This CDR3 spans 14 amino acids. The CDR3 protein is CASRGWVTRNTIYF. CDR3 coding DNA: TGTGCCAGCCGGGGGTGGGTGACTCGGAACACCATATATTTT.

The gene calls are TRBV5-6 and TRBJ1-5, with a tentative D call TRBD1 (6 bases). V dropped 5 bases and J dropped 4 bases, with 7 bases sitting between them. The length of the CDR3 is 12 residues. Germline CDR1 and CDR2: SGHDT and YYEEEE. The CDR3 DNA reads TGTGCCAGCAGTACAGGGAATCAGCCCCAGCATTTT. This codes for CASSTGNQPQHF.

This clone has just one count. The V and J genes are TRBV28 and TRBJ2-7; 7 positions match TRBD1. The CDR3 has 18 residues. Germline V gives CDR1 MDHEN, CDR2 SYDVKM. Trimming took 3 bases from V and 5 from J; bases not matched to a gene: 19. CDR3 nucleotides: TGTGCCAGCAGTTTTCCCCATCCCCCGGGACAGAGGTTGGACGAGCAGTACTTC. Residues: CASSFPHPPGQRLDEQYF. Based on the CDR3 plus reference TRBV28 and TRBJ2-7, the full variable domain is DVKVTQSSRYLVKRTGEKVFLECVQDMDHENMFWYRQDPGLGLRLIYFSYDVKMKEKGDIPEGYSVSREKKERFSLILESASTNQTSMYLCASSFPHPPGQRLDEQYFGPGTRLTVT.

The V gene is TRBV5-1, the J gene TRBJ2-7, with a possible D match to TRBD1 (6 bases). The CDR3 runs 16 residues. CDR1 and CDR2 from the germline V gene are SGHRS and YFSETQ. V was shortened by 0 bases and J by 4 bases, with 17 bases between the two germline ends. The CDR3 sequence: CASSLEQGDLLYEQYF. The DNA of the CDR3 is TGCGCCAGCAGCTTGGAACAGGGCGACCTCCTATACGAGCAGTACTTC.

A single count supports this clone. The rearrangement joins TRBV9 to TRBJ2-7, with TRBD2 matching 11 bases. There are 15 residues in the CDR3. V was pared by 4 bases and J by 2 bases, with 5 bases of the junction left unmatched. The germline V gene encodes CDR1 SGDLS and CDR2 YYNGEE. In nucleotides, the CDR3 is TGTGCCAGCAGCTCCGTAGCGGGGGGGCCCTACGAGCAGTACTTC. Its protein is CASSSVAGGPYEQYF.

The V call is TRBV7-2, the J call TRBJ1-6; D call uncertain. There are 16 residues in the CDR3. CDR1 is SGHTA, CDR2 FQGNSA, per germline. Trimming removed 0 bases from V and 3 bases from J, with 9 bases in between. Here the CDR3 reads CASSLAEADYNSPLHF. DNA of the CDR3: TGTGCCAGCAGCTTAGCGGAGGCAGACTATAATTCACCCCTCCACTTT.

This sequence joins TRBV5-4 and TRBJ2-5, with TRBD2 identical over 8 bases. Germline values: CDR1 SGHNT, CDR2 YYREEE (reference sequence). The CDR3 runs 14 residues. Trimming removed 4 bases from V and 2 bases from J; junction bases left unmatched: 4. CDR3 DNA: TGTGCCAGCAGCCCCGGCGGGGGGCAAGAGACCCAGTACTTC. Protein: CASSPGGGQETQYF.

The CDR3 is CASSPLRFEDTQYF. The CDR3 DNA sequence: TGTGCCAGCAGCCCCTTACGATTCGAGGATACGCAGTATTTT. V is TRBV7-2 and J is TRBJ2-3; D is unresolved. The germline CDR1 and CDR2 sequences are SGHTA and FQGNSA. CDR3 length: 14 amino acids. Between the trimmed V and J ends, which lost 5 bases and 6 bases, there was a span of 15 bases.

The rearrangement links TRBV6-1 to TRBJ2-7; maybe TRBD1 (5 bases). Trimming pared 6 bases from V and 2 bases from J, leaving 11 bases between. Germline V gene data show CDR1 as MNHNS and CDR2 as SASEGT. CDR3 length equals 13 residues. For the CDR3, the DNA is TGTGCCAGCAGAAGACAGTCGCCCTACGAGCAGTACTTC. Translation: CASRRQSPYEQYF.

The chain combines TRBV15 with TRBJ2-1; D remains ambiguous. Germline V gene sequence: CDR1 LNHNV, CDR2 YYDKDF (reference sequence). V was pared by 0 bases and J by 8 bases, with 14 bases between. This CDR3 is 15 amino acids long. CDR3 loop: CATSREASASYEQFF. CDR3 nucleotide sequence: TGTGCCACCAGCAGAGAGGCTTCAGCGTCGTATGAGCAGTTCTTC.

This sequence joins TRBV19 and TRBJ2-5; 11 nucleotides agree with TRBD2. V lost 6 bases, J lost 5 bases, and 14 bases stayed unmatched. The CDR3 is 17 residues long. Looked up from germline, CDR1 is LNHDA and CDR2 is SQIVND (reference sequence). CDR3 nucleotides: TGTGCCAGTAGCCGGACAGCCCTAGCGGGGGGTTGCGAGACCCAGTACTTC. Its translation: CASSRTALAGGCETQYF. The variable domain in full, with the rest retrieved from reference TRBV19 and TRBJ2-5, is DGGITQSPKYLFRKEGQNVTLSCEQNLNHDAMYWYRQDPGQGLRLIYYSQIVNDFQKGDIAEGYSVSREKKESFPLTVTSAQKNPTAFYLCASSRTALAGGCETQYFGPGTRLLVL.

This sequence joins TRBV4-1 and TRBJ1-2, with 11 bases aligning to TRBD1. From germline, CDR1 is MGHRA and CDR2 YSYEKL. Trimming cost V 3 bases and J 5 bases; bases outside gene matches: 5. The CDR3 is 15 residues long. The CDR3 bases are TGCGCCAGCAGCCACCAGGGACAGGGGGAGTATGGCTACACCTTC. Protein: CASSHQGQGEYGYTF.

This clone was seen more than once but under ten times. V usage is TRBV27 and J usage is TRBJ2-7; 9 bases are shared with TRBD1. Germline V gene data show CDR1 as MNHEY and CDR2 as SMNVEV (reference sequence). V shed 3 bases and J 5 bases; nucleotides not matched to a gene: 8. The length of the CDR3 is 15 residues. The CDR3 region has the DNA TGTGCCAGCAGTTTGGCCGGGACAGGGTCCCACGAGCAGTACTTC. Translation: CASSLAGTGSHEQYF.

J is TRBJ1-5 and V is TRBV10-3; D possibly corresponds to TRBD1 (6 bases). This CDR3 is built from 20 residues. Germline CDR1 and CDR2: ENHRY and SYGVKD. Deletions cut 3 bases from V and 0 bases from J, with 24 bases between. The CDR3 region is CAISETVSGAVPYSNQPQHF. CDR3 bases: TGTGCCATCAGTGAAACGGTGTCAGGGGCAGTTCCTTATAGCAATCAGCCCCAGCATTTT.

This chain connects TRBV5-4 to TRBJ2-7, with 12 bases fitting TRBD2. This CDR3 has 18 amino acids. Germline-derived CDR1 and CDR2 are SGHNT and YYREEE (reference sequence). J lost 2 bases, V lost 4 bases, and 13 bases had no gene match. The CDR3 region is CASSPASGGAAKTYEQYF. The DNA of the CDR3 is TGTGCCAGCAGCCCGGCTAGCGGGGGGGCGGCAAAGACCTACGAGCAGTACTTC.

The V gene is TRBV7-9, the J gene TRBJ1-1; D gene ambiguous. The germline V gene encodes CDR1 SEHNR and CDR2 FQNEAQ (reference sequence). The CDR3 runs 15 residues. V was shortened by 3 bases and J by 1 base, with 12 bases between the two germline ends. The CDR3 here is CASSFAPAGNTEAFF. CDR3 DNA: TGTGCCAGCAGCTTCGCCCCAGCGGGGAACACTGAAGCTTTCTTT.

The chain joins TRBV2 to TRBJ2-7; 8 bases match TRBD2. V shed 7 bases and J 1 base; nucleotides not matched to a gene: 12. Per germline, CDR1 SNHLY and CDR2 FYNNEI. There are 16 residues in the CDR3. This CDR3 reads CASTLPRPSGSYEQYF. DNA of the CDR3: TGTGCCAGCACCCTACCCCGGCCTAGCGGGTCCTACGAGCAGTACTTC. Drawing the rest from reference TRBV2 and TRBJ2-7, the complete variable domain is EPEVTQTPSHQVTQMGQEVILRCVPISNHLYFYWYRQILGQKVEFLVSFYNNEISEKSEIFDDQFSVERPDGSNFTLKIRSTKLEDSAMYFCASTLPRPSGSYEQYFGPGTRLTVT.

The rearrangement joins TRBV28 to TRBJ1-1; perhaps TRBD1 as D (5 bases). This CDR3 has 13 amino acids. V was shortened by 3 bases and J by 4 bases, with 9 bases between the two germline ends. Germline loops: CDR1 MDHEN, CDR2 SYDVKM. This CDR3 is CASSFSGGTEAFF. The CDR3 DNA is TGTGCCAGCAGTTTTAGCGGGGGCACTGAAGCTTTCTTT.

The rearrangement joins TRBV29-1 to TRBJ1-4; D perhaps matches TRBD1 (5 bases). V was trimmed by 4 bases and J by 0 bases, leaving 9 bases between them. Germline V gives CDR1 SQVTM, CDR2 ANQGSEA. The CDR3 runs to 14 residues. CDR3 DNA: TGCAGCGTTGTTACGGGGGCAACTAATGAAAAACTGTTTTTT. Amino acids: CSVVTGATNEKLFF.

CDR3 amino acids: CASLSLVSDTEAFF. The CDR3 DNA follows: TGTGCCAGCTTATCGCTGGTTTCGGACACTGAAGCTTTCTTT. The rearrangement joins TRBV27 to TRBJ1-1; D gene unclear. Trimming cost V 8 bases and J 3 bases, with 16 bases left between them. Germline CDR1 reads MNHEY; CDR2 reads SMNVEV (reference sequence). This CDR3 is 14 amino acids long.

This sequence joins TRBV10-2 and TRBJ1-1, with D unresolved. Trimming pared 1 base from V and 0 bases from J, leaving 27 bases between. The CDR3 is 21 residues long. Per the germline V gene, CDR1 is WSHSY and CDR2 is SAAADI. In DNA form, the CDR3 reads TGCGCCAGCAGTGAGTTAACAGACCCCCCGCCTAGCCGCTGTATGAACACTGAAGCTTTCTTT. Translating gives CASSELTDPPPSRCMNTEAFF.